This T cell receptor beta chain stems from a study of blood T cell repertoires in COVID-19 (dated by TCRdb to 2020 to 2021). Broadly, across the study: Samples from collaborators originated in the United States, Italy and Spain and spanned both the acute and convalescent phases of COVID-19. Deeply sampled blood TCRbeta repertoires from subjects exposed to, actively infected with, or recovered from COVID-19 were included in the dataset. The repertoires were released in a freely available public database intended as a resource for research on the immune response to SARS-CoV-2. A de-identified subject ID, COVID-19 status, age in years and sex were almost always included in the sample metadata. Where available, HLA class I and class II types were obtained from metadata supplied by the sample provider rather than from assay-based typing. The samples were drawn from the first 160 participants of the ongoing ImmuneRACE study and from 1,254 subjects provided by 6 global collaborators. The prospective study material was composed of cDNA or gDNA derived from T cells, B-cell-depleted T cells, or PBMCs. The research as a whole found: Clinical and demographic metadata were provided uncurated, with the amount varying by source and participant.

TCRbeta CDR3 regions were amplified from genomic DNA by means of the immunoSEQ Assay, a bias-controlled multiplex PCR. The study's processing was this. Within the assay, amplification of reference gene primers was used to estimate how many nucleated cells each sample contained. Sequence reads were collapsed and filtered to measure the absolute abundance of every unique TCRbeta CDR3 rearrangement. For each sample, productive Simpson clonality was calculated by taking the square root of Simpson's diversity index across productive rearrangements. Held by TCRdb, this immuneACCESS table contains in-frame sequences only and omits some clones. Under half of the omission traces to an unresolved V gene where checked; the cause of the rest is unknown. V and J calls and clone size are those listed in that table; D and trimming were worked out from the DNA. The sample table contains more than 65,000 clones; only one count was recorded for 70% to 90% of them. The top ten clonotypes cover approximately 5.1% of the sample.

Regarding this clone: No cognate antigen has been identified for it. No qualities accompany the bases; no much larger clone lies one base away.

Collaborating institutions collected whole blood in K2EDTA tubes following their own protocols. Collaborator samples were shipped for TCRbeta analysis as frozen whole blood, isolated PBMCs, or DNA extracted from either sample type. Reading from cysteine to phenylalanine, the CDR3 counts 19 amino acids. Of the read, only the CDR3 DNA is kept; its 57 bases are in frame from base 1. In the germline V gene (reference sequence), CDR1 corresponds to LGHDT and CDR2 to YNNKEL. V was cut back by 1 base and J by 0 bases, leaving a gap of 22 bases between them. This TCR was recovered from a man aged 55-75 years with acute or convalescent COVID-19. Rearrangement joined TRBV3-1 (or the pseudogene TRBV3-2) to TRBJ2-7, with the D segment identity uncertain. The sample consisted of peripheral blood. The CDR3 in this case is CASSQGSVPTAPLSYEQYF. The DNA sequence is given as TGTGCCAGCAGCCAAGGTTCCGTCCCTACAGCTCCGCTCTCCTACGAGCAGTACTTC.